This T cell receptor (beta chain) was documented in a study of cytomegalovirus exposure and HLA in healthy donors. As for the study in general: From 190 million or so T cells, an earlier analysis saw 120 million or so unique TCR beta sequences.

Germline V lookup: CDR1 SGHVS, CDR2 FNYEAQ. V shed 0 bases, J shed 5 bases, and the junction held 1 base outside the gene matches. This CDR3 is 14 amino acids long. Use of 60 Vbeta and 13 Jbeta primers characterized the PCR. Some clones are missing from TCRdb's copy, which holds only in-frame ones; the method was immunoSEQ multiplex PCR. The sample contains more than 150,000 clones, approximately 84% of which appear only once. Material: PBMCs. The chain has TRBV7-6 and TRBJ1-2, with 9 nucleotides matching TRBD1. The receptor's source is a woman aged 25 to 45 in good health and CMV-seropositive. The CDR3 DNA is TGTGCCAGCAGCTTAGCCGGACAGGGGTATGGCTACACCTTC. Protein: CASSLAGQGYGYTF.